This TCR beta chain appears in the sequencing data of a study of CD4 and CD8 cells across lung adenocarcinoma regions. From germline, CDR1 is SGHDN and CDR2 FVKESK. The CDR3 is 15 amino acids. V shed 4 bases and J 4 bases; nucleotides not matched to a gene: 5. Localized lung adenocarcinoma, a non-small cell lung cancer, affected the donors. TCRdb fed the PCR reads into MiXCR, producing one record per CDR3 protein. The sample has some 9,700 distinct CDR3 sequences, roughly 50% seen once. This clonotype was obtained from a female donor with lung adenocarcinoma. The CD4 and CD8 labels of this study may be unreliable. The material sequenced was CD8+ T cells from the margin of a lung tumor. This sequence joins TRBV14 and TRBJ2-1; 9 bases align to TRBD2. The CDR3 region is CASSLRTSVYNEQFF. Written as DNA, the CDR3 is TGTGCCAGCAGCCTCCGGACTAGCGTATACAATGAGCAGTTCTTC.